The sequence of this T cell receptor (beta chain) was determined in a study of blood T cell repertoires in COVID-19. Overall study context: Specimens from acute and convalescent COVID-19 originated in the United States, Italy and Spain.

In the authors' methods: Amplification of reference gene primers was used by the study to estimate nucleated cell counts. This table comes from immunoSEQ multiplex PCR, and its TCRdb copy is limited to in-frame clones, with some not included. From that table come the V and J calls and clone size; the DNA was used to work out D and trimming. The sample holds over 450,000 clones, 85% to 90% seen once. The CDR3 loop spans 14 amino acids. Germline V gene sequence: CDR1 MNHEY, CDR2 SMNVEV (reference sequence). Trimming removed 2 bases from V and 4 bases from J, with 10 bases in between. Patients at the Seattle site were enrolled during active infection and followed longitudinally.

The receptor was isolated from a woman aged 50 to 65 with COVID-19, enrolled during active disease. The sequenced material came from peripheral blood. V gene TRBV27 combines with J gene TRBJ2-3, with D perhaps matching TRBD1 (5 bases). CDR3 DNA sequence: TGTGCCAGCAGTTTAGCACAGGTTGCAGATACGCAGTATTTT. The encoded protein is CASSLAQVADTQYF.